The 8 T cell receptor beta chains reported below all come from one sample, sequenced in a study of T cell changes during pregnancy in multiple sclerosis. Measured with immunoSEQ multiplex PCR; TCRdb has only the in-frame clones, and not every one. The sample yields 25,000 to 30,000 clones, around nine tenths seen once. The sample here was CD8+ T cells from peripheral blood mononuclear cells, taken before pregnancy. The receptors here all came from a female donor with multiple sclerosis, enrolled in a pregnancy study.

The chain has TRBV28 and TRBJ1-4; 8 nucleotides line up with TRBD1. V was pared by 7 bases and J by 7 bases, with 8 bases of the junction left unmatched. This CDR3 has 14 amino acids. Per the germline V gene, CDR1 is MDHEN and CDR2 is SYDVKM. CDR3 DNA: TGTGCCAGCATCTCGGACAGGGTTGGTGAAAAACTGTTTTTT. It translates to CASISDRVGEKLFF.

The DNA of the CDR3 is TGCGCCAGCAGCTTGGGACAGGGGGCCGAGACCCAGTACTTC. It translates to CASSLGQGAETQYF. The chain is built from TRBV5-1 and TRBJ2-5; 10 nucleotides match TRBD1. In germline, CDR1 is SGHRS, CDR2 YFSETQ. The CDR3 is made up of 14 amino acids. Trimming cost V 0 bases and J 5 bases; bases outside gene matches: 1.

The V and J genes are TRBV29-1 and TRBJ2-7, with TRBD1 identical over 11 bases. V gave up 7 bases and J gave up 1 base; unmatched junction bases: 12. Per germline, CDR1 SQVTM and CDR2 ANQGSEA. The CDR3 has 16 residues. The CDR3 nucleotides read TGCAGCGCAACCCCCGGGACAGGGGGTGAATCCTACGAGCAGTACTTC. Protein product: CSATPGTGGESYEQYF.

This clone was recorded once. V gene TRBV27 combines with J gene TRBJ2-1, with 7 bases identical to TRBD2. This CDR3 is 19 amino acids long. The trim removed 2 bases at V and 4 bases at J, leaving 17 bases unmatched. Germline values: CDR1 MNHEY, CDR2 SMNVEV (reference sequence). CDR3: CASSLGGGITGGYYNEQFF. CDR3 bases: TGTGCCAGCAGTTTAGGCGGAGGGATAACGGGGGGTTATTACAATGAGCAGTTCTTC.

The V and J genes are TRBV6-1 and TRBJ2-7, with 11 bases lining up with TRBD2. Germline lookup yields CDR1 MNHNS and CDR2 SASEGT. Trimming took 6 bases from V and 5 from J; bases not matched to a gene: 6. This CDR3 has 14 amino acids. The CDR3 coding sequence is TGTGCCAGCAGGACGGGACTAGCGGTCAACGAGCAGTACTTC. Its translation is CASRTGLAVNEQYF.

CDR3 loop: CSVEQVDTGELFF. CDR3 in DNA: TGCAGCGTTGAACAGGTGGACACCGGGGAGCTGTTTTTT. The chain recombines TRBV29-1 with TRBJ2-2; D gene uncertain. Germline lookup yields CDR1 SQVTM and CDR2 ANQGSEA. The V gene lost 2 bases and the J gene lost 3 bases, with 7 bases spanning the gap. This CDR3 region has 13 residues.

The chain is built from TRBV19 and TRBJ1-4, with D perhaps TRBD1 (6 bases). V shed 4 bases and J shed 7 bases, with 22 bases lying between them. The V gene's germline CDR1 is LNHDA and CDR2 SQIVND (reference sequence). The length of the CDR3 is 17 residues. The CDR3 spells CASSTVLNQGPPEKLFF. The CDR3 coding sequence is TGTGCCAGTAGTACCGTCTTAAATCAGGGGCCTCCTGAAAAACTGTTTTTT.

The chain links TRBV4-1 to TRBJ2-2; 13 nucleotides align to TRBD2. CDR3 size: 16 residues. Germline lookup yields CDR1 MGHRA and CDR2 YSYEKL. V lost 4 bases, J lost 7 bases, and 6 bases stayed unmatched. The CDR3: CASSPEGLAGFGELFF. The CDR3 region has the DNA TGCGCCAGCAGCCCTGAGGGACTAGCGGGGTTCGGGGAGCTGTTTTTT.